The entry below gives a single T cell receptor (beta chain) sequence along with its context. Antigen unknown. The CDR3 has 15 amino acids. The ends lost 4 bases at V and 1 base at J; junction bases unmatched: 7. Germline V gives CDR1 ENHRY, CDR2 SYGVKD. This specimen belongs to a study of blood T cells in healthy people across ages. Study-level background: Roughly one uniquely barcoded beta molecule per two T cells was captured.

It was with a sample-barcoded 5' primer and a J-beta primer mix that a second PCR of roughly 6 to 12 cycles was run. TCRdb used MiXCR to reprocess the 5' RACE reads, holding one entry per CDR3 protein. Here the sample spans 550,000 to 750,000 distinct CDR3 sequences, 20% to 25% being singletons. Study observations and caveats: More naive CD4+ cells and higher diversity were found in long-lived than in aged donors.

The sample consisted of blood. The TCR was taken from a man between 65 and 85 years old in good health. The chain recombines TRBV10-3 with TRBJ2-7; 7 bases line up with TRBD2. CDR3 amino acids: CAISGAGSLSYEQYF. The CDR3 DNA reads as TGTGCCATCAGTGGAGCGGGATCTCTTTCCTACGAGCAGTACTTC.